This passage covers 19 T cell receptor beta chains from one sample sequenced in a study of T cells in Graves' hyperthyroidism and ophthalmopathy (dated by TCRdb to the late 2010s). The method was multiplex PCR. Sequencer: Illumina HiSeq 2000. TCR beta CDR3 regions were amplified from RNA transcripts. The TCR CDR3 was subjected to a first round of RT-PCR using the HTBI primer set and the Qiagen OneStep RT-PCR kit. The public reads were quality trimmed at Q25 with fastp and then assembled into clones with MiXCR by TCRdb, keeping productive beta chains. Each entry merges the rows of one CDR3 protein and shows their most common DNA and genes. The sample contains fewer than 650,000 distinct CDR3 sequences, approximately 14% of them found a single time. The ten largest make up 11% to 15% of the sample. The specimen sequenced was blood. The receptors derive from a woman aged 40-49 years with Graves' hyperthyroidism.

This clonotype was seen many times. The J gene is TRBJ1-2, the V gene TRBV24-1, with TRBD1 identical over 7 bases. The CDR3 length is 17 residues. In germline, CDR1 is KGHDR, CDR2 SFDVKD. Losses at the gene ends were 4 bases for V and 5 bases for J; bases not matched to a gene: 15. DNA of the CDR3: TGTGCCACCAGTGACCGGGGGGGGGACAGAGTTGGATATGGCTACACCTTC. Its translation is CATSDRGGDRVGYGYTF.

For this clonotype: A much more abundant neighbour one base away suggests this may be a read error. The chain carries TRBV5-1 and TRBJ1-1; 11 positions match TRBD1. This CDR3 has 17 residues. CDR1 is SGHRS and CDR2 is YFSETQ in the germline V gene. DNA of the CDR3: TGCGCCGGCAGCTTGGTCGGACAGGGGGCGATGAACACTGAAGCTTTCTTT. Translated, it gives CAGSLVGQGAMNTEAFF.

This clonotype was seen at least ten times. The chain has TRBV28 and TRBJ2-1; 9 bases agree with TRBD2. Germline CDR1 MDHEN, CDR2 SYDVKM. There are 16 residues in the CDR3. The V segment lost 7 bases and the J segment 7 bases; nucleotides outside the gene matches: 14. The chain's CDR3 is CASTPTAGGPRNEQFF. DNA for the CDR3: TGTGCCAGCACTCCAACGGCGGGAGGGCCGCGGAATGAGCAGTTCTTC.

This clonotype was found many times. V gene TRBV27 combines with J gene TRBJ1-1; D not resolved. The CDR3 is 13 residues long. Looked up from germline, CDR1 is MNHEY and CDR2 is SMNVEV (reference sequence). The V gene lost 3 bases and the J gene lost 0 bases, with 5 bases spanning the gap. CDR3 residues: CASSFRMNTEAFF. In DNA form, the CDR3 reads TGTGCCAGCAGTTTTCGGATGAACACTGAAGCTTTCTTT.

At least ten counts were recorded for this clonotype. The CDR3 protein is CASSLMAGVDEQYF. DNA for the CDR3: TGTGCCAGCAGCTTAATGGCGGGAGTTGACGAGCAGTACTTC. The chain carries TRBV7-6 and TRBJ2-7, with 7 bases fitting TRBD2. This CDR3 region has 14 residues. CDR1 SGHVS and CDR2 FNYEAQ come from the germline V gene. V trimming: 2 bases; J trimming: 5 bases; junction bases outside the gene matches: 6.

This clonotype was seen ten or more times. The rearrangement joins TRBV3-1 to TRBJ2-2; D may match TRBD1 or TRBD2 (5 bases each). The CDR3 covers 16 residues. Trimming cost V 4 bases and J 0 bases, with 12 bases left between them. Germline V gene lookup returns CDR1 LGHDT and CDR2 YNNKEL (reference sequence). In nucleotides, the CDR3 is TGTGCCAGCAGCCCCATGGGGACCCCGAACACCGGGGAGCTGTTTTTT. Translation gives CASSPMGTPNTGELFF.

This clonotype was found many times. Here the CDR3 DNA reads TGTGCCAGCAGTGAGGGACAAACCCTCTCCTACAATGAGCAGTTCTTC. Translation gives CASSEGQTLSYNEQFF. The J gene is TRBJ2-1, the V gene TRBV12-3 or TRBV12-4; tentatively, D is TRBD1 (6 bases). V gave up 5 bases and J gave up 0 bases, with 14 bases separating them. The CDR3 consists of 16 residues.

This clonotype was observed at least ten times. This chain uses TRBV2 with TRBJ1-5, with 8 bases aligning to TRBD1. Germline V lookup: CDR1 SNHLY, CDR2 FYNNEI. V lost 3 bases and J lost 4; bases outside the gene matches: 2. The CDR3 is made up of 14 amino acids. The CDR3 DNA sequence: TGTGCCAGCAGTGATGGGACAGGAAATCAGCCCCAGCATTTT. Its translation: CASSDGTGNQPQHF.

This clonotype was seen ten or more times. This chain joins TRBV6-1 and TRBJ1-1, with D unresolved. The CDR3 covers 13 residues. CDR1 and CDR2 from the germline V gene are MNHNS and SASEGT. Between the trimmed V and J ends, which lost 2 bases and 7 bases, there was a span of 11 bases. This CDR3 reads CASSENPRREAFF. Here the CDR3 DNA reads TGTGCCAGCAGTGAAAATCCCCGACGTGAAGCTTTCTTT.

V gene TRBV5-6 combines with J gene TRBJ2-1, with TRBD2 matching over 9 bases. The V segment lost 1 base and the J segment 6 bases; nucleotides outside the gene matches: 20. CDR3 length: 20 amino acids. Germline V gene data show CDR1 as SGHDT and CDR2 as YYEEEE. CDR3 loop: CASSLFGLARQQSSGNEQFF. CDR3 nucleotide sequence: TGTGCCAGCAGCTTGTTTGGACTAGCGAGACAACAAAGCTCTGGCAATGAGCAGTTCTTC.

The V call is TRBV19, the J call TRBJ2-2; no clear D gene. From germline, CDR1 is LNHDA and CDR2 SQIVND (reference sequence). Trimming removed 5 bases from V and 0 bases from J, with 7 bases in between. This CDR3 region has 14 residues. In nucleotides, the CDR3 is TGTGCCAGTAGTTACAGTCCGAACACCGGGGAGCTGTTTTTT. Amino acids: CASSYSPNTGELFF. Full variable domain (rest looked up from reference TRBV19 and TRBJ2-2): DGGITQSPKYLFRKEGQNVTLSCEQNLNHDAMYWYRQDPGQGLRLIYYSQIVNDFQKGDIAEGYSVSREKKESFPLTVTSAQKNPTAFYLCASSYSPNTGELFFGEGSRLTVL.

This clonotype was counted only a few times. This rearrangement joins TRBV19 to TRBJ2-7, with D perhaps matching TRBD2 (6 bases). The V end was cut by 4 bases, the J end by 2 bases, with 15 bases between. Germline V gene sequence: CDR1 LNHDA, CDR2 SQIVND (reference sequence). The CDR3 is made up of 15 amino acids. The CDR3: CASSTLSGAPYEQYF. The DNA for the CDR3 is TGTGCCAGTAGTACCCTTAGCGGCGCTCCCTACGAGCAGTACTTC.

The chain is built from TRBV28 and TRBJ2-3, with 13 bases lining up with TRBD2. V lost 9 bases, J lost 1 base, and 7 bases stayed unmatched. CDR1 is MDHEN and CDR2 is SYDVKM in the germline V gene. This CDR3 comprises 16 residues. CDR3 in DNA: TGTGCCAGTGAACTAGCGGGAGGGTGGGGCACAGATACGCAGTATTTT. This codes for CASELAGGWGTDTQYF. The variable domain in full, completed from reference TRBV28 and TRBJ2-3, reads DVKVTQSSRYLVKRTGEKVFLECVQDMDHENMFWYRQDPGLGLRLIYFSYDVKMKEKGDIPEGYSVSREKKERFSLILESASTNQTSMYLCASELAGGWGTDTQYFGPGTRLTVL.

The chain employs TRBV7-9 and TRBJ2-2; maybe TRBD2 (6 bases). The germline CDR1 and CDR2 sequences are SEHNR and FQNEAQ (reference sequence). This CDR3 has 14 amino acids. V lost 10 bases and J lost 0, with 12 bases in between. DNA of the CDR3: TGTGCCACCACGGGGGATGCGAACACCGGGGAGCTGTTTTTT. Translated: CATTGDANTGELFF.

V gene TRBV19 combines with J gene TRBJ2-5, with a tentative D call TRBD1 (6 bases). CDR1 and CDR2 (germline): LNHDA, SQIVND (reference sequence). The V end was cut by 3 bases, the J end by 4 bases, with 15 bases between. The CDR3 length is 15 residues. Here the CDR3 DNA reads TGTGCCAGTAGTATTCAGGGGAGAGGAGCAGAGACCCAGTACTTC. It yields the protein CASSIQGRGAETQYF.

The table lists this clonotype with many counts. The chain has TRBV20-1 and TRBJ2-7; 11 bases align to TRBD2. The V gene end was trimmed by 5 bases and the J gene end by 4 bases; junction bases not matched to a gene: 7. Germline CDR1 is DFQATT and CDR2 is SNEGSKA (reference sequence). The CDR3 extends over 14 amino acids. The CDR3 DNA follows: TGCAGTGCTCCGACTAGCGGGACGGTTTACGAGCAGTACTTC. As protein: CSAPTSGTVYEQYF.

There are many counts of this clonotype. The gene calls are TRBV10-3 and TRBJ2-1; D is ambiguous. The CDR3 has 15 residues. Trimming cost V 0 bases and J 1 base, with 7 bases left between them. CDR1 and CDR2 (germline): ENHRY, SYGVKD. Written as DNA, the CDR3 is TGTGCCATCAGTGAGTCGGATCTTTCCTACAATGAGCAGTTCTTC. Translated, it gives CAISESDLSYNEQFF.

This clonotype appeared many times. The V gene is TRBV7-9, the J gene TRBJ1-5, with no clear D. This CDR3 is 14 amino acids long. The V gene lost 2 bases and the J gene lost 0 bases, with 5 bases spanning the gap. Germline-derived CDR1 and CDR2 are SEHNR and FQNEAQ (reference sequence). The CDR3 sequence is CASSLIDSNQPQHF. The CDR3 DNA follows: TGTGCCAGCAGCTTAATTGATAGCAATCAGCCCCAGCATTTT.

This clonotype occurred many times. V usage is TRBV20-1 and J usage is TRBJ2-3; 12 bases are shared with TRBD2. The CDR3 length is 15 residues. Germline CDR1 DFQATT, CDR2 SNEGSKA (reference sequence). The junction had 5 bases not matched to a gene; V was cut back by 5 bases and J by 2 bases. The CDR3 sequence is CSAQGLAGLTDTQYF. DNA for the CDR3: TGCAGTGCTCAGGGACTAGCGGGTCTCACAGATACGCAGTATTTT.